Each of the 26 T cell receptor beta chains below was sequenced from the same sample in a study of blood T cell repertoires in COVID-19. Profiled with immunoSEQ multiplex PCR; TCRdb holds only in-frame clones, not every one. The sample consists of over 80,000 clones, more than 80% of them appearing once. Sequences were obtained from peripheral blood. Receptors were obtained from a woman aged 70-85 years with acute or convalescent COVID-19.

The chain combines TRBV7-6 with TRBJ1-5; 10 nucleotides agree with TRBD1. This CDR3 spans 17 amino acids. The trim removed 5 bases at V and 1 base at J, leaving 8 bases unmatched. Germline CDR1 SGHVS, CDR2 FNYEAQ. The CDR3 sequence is CASSPGQGIGSNQPQHF. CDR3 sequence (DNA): TGTGCCAGCAGCCCGGGACAGGGGATCGGAAGCAATCAGCCCCAGCATTTT.

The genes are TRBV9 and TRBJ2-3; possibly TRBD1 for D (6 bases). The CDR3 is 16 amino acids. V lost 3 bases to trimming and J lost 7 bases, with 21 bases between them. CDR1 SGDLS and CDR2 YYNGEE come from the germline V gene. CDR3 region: CASSAGDTGLRNTQYF. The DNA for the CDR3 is TGTGCCAGCAGCGCCGGGGACACAGGATTGAGGAATACGCAGTATTTT.

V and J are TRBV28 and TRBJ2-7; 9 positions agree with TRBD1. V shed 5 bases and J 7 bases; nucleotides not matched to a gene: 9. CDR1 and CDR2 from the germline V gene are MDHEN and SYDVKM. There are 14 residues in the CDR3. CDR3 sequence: CASSNRGLGMEQYF. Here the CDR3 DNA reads TGTGCCAGCAGTAACAGGGGGCTGGGAATGGAGCAGTACTTC.

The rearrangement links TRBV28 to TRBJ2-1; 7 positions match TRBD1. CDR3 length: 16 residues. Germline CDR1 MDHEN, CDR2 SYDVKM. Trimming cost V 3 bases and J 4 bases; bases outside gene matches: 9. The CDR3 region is CASSFLPGQLYNEQFF. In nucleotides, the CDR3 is TGTGCCAGCAGTTTTCTTCCGGGACAGCTTTACAATGAGCAGTTCTTC.

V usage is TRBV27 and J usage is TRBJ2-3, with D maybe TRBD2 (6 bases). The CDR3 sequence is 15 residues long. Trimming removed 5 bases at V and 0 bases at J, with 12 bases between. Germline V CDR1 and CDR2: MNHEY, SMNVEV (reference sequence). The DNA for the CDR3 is TGTGCCAGCAGTCCGGGACTCATTAGCACAGATACGCAGTATTTT. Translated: CASSPGLISTDTQYF.

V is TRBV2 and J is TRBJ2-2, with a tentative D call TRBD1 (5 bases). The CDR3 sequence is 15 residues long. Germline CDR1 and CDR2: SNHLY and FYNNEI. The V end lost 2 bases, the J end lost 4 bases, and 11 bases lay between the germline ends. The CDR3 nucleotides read TGTGCCAGCAGTGAAAGCATCAGGGCCACCGGGGAGCTGTTTTTT. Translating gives CASSESIRATGELFF. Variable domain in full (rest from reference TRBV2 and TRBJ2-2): EPEVTQTPSHQVTQMGQEVILRCVPISNHLYFYWYRQILGQKVEFLVSFYNNEISEKSEIFDDQFSVERPDGSNFTLKIRSTKLEDSAMYFCASSESIRATGELFFGEGSRLTVL.

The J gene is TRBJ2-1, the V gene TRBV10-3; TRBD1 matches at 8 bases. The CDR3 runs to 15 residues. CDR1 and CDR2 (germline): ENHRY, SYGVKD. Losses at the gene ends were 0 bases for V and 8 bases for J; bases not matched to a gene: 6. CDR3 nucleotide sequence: TGTGCCATCAGTGAGTCTAGGACAGGGTTGGATGAGCAGTTCTTC. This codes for CAISESRTGLDEQFF.

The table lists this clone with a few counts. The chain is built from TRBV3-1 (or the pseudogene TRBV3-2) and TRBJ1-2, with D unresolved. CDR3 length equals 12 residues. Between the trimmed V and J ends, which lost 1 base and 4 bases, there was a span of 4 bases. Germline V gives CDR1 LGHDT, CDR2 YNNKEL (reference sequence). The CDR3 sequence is CASSQASYGYTF. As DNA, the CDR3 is TGTGCCAGCAGCCAAGCCAGCTATGGCTACACCTTC.

The CDR3 here is CASSSDFNPNSPLHF. CDR3 nucleotide sequence: TGCGCCAGCAGCTCGGACTTTAACCCCAATTCACCCCTCCACTTT. The chain is built from TRBV5-1 and TRBJ1-6; unclear D gene. The CDR3 is made up of 15 amino acids. Germline-derived CDR1 and CDR2 are SGHRS and YFSETQ. The V end was cut by 3 bases, the J end by 7 bases, with 14 bases between.

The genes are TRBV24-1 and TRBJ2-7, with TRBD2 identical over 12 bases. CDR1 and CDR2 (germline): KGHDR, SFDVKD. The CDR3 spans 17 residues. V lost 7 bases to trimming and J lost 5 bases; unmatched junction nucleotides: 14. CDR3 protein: CATSTPPGLAGKNEQYF. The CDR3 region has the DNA TGTGCCACCAGCACACCTCCGGGACTAGCGGGTAAGAACGAGCAGTACTTC.

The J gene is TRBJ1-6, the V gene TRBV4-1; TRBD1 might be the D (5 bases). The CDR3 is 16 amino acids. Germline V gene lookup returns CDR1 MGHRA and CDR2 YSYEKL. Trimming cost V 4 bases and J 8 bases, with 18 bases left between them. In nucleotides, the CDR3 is TGCGCCAGCAGCCTCACCATGGACACGAATCATTCACCCCTCCACTTT. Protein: CASSLTMDTNHSPLHF.

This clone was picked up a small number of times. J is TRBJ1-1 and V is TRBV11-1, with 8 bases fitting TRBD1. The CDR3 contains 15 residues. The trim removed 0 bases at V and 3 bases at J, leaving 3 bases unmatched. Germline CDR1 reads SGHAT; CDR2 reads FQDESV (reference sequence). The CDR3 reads CASSLADRVHTEAFF. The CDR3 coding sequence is TGTGCCAGCAGCTTAGCGGACAGGGTTCACACTGAAGCTTTCTTT.

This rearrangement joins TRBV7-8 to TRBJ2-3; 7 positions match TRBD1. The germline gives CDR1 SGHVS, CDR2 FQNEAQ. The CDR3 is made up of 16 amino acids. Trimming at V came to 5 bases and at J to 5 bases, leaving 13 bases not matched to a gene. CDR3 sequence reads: CASSPIRDRAGDTQYF. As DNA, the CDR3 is TGTGCCAGCAGCCCGATTCGCGACAGGGCTGGAGATACGCAGTATTTT.

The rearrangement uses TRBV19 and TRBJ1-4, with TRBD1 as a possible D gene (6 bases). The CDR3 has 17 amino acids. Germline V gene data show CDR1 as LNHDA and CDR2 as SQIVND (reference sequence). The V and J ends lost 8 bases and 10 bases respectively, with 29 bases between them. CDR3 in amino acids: CASRDTADALAGGKLFF. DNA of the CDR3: TGTGCCAGTCGGGACACCGCAGATGCCTTGGCAGGTGGAAAACTGTTTTTT.

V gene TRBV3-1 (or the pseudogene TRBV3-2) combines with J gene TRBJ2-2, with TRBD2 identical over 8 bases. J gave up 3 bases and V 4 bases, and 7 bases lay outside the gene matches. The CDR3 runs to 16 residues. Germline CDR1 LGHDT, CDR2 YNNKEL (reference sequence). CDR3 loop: CASSLHGSGDTGELFF. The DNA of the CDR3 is TGTGCCAGCAGCCTCCACGGTAGCGGGGACACCGGGGAGCTGTTTTTT.

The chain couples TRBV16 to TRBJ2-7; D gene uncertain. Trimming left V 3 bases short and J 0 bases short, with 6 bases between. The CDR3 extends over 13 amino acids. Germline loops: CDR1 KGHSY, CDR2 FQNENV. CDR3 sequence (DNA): TGTGCCAGCAGCCACGGTCGCTCCTACGAGCAGTACTTC. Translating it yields CASSHGRSYEQYF.

The CDR3 protein is CASSYSREITSPLHF. The CDR3 coding sequence is TGTGCCAGCAGTTACTCGAGGGAAATTACTTCACCCCTCCACTTT. V usage is TRBV6-5 and J usage is TRBJ1-6, with no clear D. Germline lookup yields CDR1 MNHEY and CDR2 SVGAGI. The CDR3 totals 15 residues. The V end was cut by 0 bases, the J end by 9 bases, with 12 bases between.

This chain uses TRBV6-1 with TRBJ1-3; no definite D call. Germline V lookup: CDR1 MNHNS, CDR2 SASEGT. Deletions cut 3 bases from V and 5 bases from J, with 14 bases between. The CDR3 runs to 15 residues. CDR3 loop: CASSEAGSARNTIYF. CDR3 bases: TGTGCCAGCAGTGAGGCCGGGTCGGCCCGAAACACCATATATTTT.

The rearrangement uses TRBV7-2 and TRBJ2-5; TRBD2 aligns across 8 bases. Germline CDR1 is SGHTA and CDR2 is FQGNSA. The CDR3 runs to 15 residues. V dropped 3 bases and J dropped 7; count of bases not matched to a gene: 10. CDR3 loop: CASSFLRRGAGTQYF. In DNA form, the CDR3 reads TGTGCCAGCAGCTTTTTGCGGCGGGGGGCGGGGACCCAGTACTTC.

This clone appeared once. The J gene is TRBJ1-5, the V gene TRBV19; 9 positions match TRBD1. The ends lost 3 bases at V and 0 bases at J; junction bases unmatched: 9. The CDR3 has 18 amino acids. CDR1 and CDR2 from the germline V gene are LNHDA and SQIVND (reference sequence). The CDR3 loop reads CASSISNTGGYSNQPQHF. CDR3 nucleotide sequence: TGTGCCAGTAGTATTTCCAATACAGGGGGCTATAGCAATCAGCCCCAGCATTTT.

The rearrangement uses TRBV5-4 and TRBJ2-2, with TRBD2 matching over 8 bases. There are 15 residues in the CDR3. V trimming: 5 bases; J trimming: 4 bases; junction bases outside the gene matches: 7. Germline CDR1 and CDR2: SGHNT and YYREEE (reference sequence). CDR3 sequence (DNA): TGTGCCAGCAGACCCGGGGGGGCGCCCACCGGGGAGCTGTTTTTT. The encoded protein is CASRPGGAPTGELFF.

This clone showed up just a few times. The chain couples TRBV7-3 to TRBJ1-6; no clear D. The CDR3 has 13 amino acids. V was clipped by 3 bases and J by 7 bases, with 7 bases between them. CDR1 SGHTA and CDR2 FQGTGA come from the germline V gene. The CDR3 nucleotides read TGTGCCAGCAGCTTGGCCCGAAATTCACCCCTCCACTTT. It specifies CASSLARNSPLHF.

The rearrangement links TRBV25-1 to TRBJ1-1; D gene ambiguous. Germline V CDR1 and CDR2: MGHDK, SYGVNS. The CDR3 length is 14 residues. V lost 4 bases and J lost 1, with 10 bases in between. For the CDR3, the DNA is TGTGCCAGCAGTGCCCCGGGTGGGAACACTGAAGCTTTCTTT. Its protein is CASSAPGGNTEAFF. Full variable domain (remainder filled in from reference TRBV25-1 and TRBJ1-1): EADIYQTPRYLVIGTGKKITLECSQTMGHDKMYWYQQDPGMELHLIHYSYGVNSTEKGDLSSESTVSRIRTEHFPLTLESARPSHTSQYLCASSAPGGNTEAFFGQGTRLTVV.

The CDR3 coding sequence is TGCGCCAGCACCGGGACTAGCGGGAGAAGGAACGAGCAGTACTTC. It is translated as CASTGTSGRRNEQYF. This chain connects TRBV5-1 to TRBJ2-7, with 14 bases matching TRBD2. From germline, CDR1 is SGHRS and CDR2 YFSETQ. The junction had 7 bases not matched to a gene; V was cut back by 6 bases and J by 5 bases. The CDR3 sequence is 15 residues long.

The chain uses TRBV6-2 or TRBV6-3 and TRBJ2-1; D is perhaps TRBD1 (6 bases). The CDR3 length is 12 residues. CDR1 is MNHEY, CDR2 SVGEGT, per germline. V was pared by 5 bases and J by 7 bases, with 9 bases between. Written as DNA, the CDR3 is TGTGCCAGCAGTCACAGGGTGAATGAGCAGTTCTTC. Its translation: CASSHRVNEQFF.

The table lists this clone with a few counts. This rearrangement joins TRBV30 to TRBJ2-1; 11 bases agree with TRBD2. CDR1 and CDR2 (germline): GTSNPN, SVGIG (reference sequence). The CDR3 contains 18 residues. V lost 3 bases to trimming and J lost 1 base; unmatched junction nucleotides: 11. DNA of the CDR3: TGTGCCTGGAGGAGGCGTAGCGGGGGGGTTAATTCCTACAATGAGCAGTTCTTC. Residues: CAWRRRSGGVNSYNEQFF.